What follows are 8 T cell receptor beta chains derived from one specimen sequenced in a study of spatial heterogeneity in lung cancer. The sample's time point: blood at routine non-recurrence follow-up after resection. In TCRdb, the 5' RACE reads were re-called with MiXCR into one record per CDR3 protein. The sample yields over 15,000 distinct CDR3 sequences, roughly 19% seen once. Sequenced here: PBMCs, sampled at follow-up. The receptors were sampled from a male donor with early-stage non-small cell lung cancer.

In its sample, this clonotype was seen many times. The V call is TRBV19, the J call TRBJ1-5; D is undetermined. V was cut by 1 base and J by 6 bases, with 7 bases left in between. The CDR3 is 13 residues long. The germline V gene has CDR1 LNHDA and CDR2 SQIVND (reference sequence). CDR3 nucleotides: TGTGCCAGTAGTATAGGACCCCGTCAGCCCCAGCATTTT. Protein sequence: CASSIGPRQPQHF.

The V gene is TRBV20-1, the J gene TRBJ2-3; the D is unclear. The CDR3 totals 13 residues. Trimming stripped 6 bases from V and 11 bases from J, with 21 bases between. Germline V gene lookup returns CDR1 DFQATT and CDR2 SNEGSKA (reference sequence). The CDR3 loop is CSAASFTAEEQYF. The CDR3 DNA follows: TGCAGTGCCGCAAGTTTCACAGCCGAGGAGCAGTATTTT.

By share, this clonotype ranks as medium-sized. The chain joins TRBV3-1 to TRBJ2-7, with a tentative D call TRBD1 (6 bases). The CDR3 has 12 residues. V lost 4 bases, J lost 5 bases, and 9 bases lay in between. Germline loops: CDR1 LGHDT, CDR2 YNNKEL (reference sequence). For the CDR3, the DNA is TGTGCCAGCAGCCTCGAGGGGGACGAGCAGTACTTC. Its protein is CASSLEGDEQYF.

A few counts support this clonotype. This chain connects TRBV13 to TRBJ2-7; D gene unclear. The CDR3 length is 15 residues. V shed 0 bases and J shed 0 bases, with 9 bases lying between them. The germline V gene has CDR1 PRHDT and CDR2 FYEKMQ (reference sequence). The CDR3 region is CASSLGSERSYEQYF. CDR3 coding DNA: TGTGCCAGCAGCTTAGGTTCAGAGCGCTCCTACGAGCAGTACTTC.

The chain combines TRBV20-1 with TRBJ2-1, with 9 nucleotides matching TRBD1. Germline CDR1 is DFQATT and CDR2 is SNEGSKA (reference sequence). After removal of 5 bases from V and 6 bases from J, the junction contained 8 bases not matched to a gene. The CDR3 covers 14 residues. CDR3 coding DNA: TGCAGTGCTTCCGGGACAGGGAAATTCAATGAGCAGTTCTTC. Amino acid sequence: CSASGTGKFNEQFF.

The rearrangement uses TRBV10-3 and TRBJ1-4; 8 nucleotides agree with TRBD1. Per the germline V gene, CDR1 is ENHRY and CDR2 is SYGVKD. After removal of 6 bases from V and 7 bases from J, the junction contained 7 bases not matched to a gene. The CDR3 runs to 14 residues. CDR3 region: CAISSDRVGEKLFF. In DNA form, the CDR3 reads TGTGCCATCAGCTCGGACAGGGTGGGTGAAAAACTGTTTTTT.

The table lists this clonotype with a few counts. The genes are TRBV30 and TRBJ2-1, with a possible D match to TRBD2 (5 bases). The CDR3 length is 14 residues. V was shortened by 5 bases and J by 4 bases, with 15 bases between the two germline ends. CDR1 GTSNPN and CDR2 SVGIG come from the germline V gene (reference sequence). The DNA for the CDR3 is TGTGCCTGGGGCCGGGAACGAATATACAATGAGCAGTTCTTC. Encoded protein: CAWGRERIYNEQFF.

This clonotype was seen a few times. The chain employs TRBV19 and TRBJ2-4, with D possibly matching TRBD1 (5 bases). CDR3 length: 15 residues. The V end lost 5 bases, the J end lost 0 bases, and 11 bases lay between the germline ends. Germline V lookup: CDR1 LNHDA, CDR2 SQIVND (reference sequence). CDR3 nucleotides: TGTGCCAGTAGTCCCGACAGCTTAGCCAAAAACATTCAGTACTTC. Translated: CASSPDSLAKNIQYF.